The 27 T cell receptor beta chains listed next were all sequenced from one sample in a study of blood T cell repertoires in COVID-19. This table comes from immunoSEQ multiplex PCR, and its TCRdb copy is limited to in-frame clones, with some not included. In the table there are about 98,000 clones, around 85% of which are singletons. Sample: peripheral blood. The receptor set was obtained from a woman older than 75 with acute or convalescent COVID-19.

This rearrangement joins TRBV7-2 to TRBJ1-2; 8 bases are a match to TRBD1. V was pared by 5 bases and J by 1 base, with 3 bases of the junction left unmatched. The CDR3 runs 14 residues. The germline V gene encodes CDR1 SGHTA and CDR2 FQGNSA. This chain's CDR3 is CASSPGQGNYGYTF. The CDR3, as DNA: TGTGCCAGCAGCCCCGGACAGGGTAACTATGGCTACACCTTC.

The chain uses TRBV28 and TRBJ1-2; 7 nucleotides match TRBD1. Losses at the gene ends were 6 bases for V and 2 bases for J; bases not matched to a gene: 6. The CDR3 contains 14 residues. Germline CDR1 reads MDHEN; CDR2 reads SYDVKM. CDR3: CASRRTGVNYGYTF. Written as DNA, the CDR3 is TGTGCCAGCAGGCGCACAGGGGTCAACTATGGCTACACCTTC.

The chain joins TRBV3-1 (or the pseudogene TRBV3-2) to TRBJ1-1; D call uncertain. The length of the CDR3 is 14 residues. V was trimmed by 0 bases and J by 7 bases, leaving 12 bases between them. CDR1 and CDR2 from the germline V gene are LGHDT and YNNKEL (reference sequence). CDR3 protein: CASSQDNLGVEAFF. Here the CDR3 DNA reads TGTGCCAGCAGCCAAGACAATCTCGGAGTTGAAGCTTTCTTT.

V usage is TRBV7-8 and J usage is TRBJ2-7, with D possibly TRBD2 on 6 matching bases. The CDR3 is made up of 15 amino acids. Germline V lookup: CDR1 SGHVS, CDR2 FQNEAQ. The V gene lost 1 base and the J gene lost 1 base, with 11 bases spanning the gap. The CDR3 sequence: CASSLVSAGSYEQYF. CDR3 bases: TGTGCCAGCAGCTTAGTTTCTGCGGGATCCTACGAGCAGTACTTC.

The chain employs TRBV6-2 or TRBV6-3 and TRBJ2-1; possibly TRBD1 for D (5 bases). V lost 2 bases to trimming and J lost 2 bases, with 7 bases between them. The CDR3 has 14 residues. Germline V lookup: CDR1 MNHEY, CDR2 SVGEGT. Written as DNA, the CDR3 is TGTGCCAGCAGTTACACAGGACCCTACAATGAGCAGTTCTTC. It specifies CASSYTGPYNEQFF.

This clone was observed a single time. V and J are TRBV28 and TRBJ2-7, with 11 positions matching TRBD1. CDR3 length equals 17 residues. The V and J ends lost 2 bases and 9 bases, in that order; junction bases with no gene match: 15. Germline V gene lookup returns CDR1 MDHEN and CDR2 SYDVKM. The DNA for the CDR3 is TGTGCCAGCAGTTTACCCCCTCCCGGGACAGGGGGTAAGGGGCAGTACTTC. It encodes CASSLPPPGTGGKGQYF.

The chain links TRBV2 to TRBJ1-1; 10 bases align to TRBD1. Germline-derived CDR1 and CDR2 are SNHLY and FYNNEI. This CDR3 has 15 residues. V lost 6 bases and J lost 1; bases outside the gene matches: 5. The CDR3 is CASRGRDRGNTEAFF. DNA of the CDR3: TGTGCCAGCAGGGGCCGGGACAGGGGGAACACTGAAGCTTTCTTT. The full variable domain, rest sourced from reference TRBV2 and TRBJ1-1, is EPEVTQTPSHQVTQMGQEVILRCVPISNHLYFYWYRQILGQKVEFLVSFYNNEISEKSEIFDDQFSVERPDGSNFTLKIRSTKLEDSAMYFCASRGRDRGNTEAFFGQGTRLTVV.

The V gene is TRBV28, the J gene TRBJ1-2; D is ambiguous. The V and J ends lost 2 bases and 5 bases respectively, with 12 bases between them. The CDR3 has 14 residues. The germline V gene has CDR1 MDHEN and CDR2 SYDVKM. The CDR3 region is CASSLDSRRYGYTF. The CDR3 DNA is TGTGCCAGCAGTTTAGACTCCCGGAGGTATGGCTACACCTTC.

The V and J genes are TRBV5-1 and TRBJ1-1, with a possible D match to TRBD1 (5 bases). CDR3 length equals 13 residues. The germline V and J ends were trimmed by 10 bases and 4 bases, with 17 bases remaining between them. Germline CDR1 reads SGHRS; CDR2 reads YFSETQ. The CDR3 loop is CASAAREGTEAFF. The CDR3 DNA reads TGCGCCTCGGCAGCCAGGGAGGGCACTGAAGCTTTCTTT.

V usage is TRBV3-1 (or the pseudogene TRBV3-2) and J usage is TRBJ2-7; D gene uncertain. V was clipped by 1 base and J by 3 bases, with 13 bases between them. The length of the CDR3 is 15 residues. Germline V gene data show CDR1 as LGHDT and CDR2 as YNNKEL (reference sequence). For the CDR3, the DNA is TGTGCCAGCAGCCAAGTTGCAGATTCAAACTACGAGCAGTACTTC. Encoded protein: CASSQVADSNYEQYF.

This clone occurred once. The CDR3 sequence: CASSIAGSYGYTF. The CDR3 DNA reads as TGTGCCAGTAGTATAGCAGGGTCCTATGGCTACACCTTC. V gene TRBV19 combines with J gene TRBJ1-2; perhaps TRBD1 as D (5 bases). This CDR3 is 13 amino acids long. CDR1 LNHDA and CDR2 SQIVND come from the germline V gene (reference sequence). V was pared by 1 base and J by 4 bases, with 7 bases between.

V usage is TRBV7-2 and J usage is TRBJ2-3, with 8 positions matching TRBD2. Losses at the gene ends were 5 bases for V and 5 bases for J; bases not matched to a gene: 15. The CDR3 is made up of 17 amino acids. The V gene's germline CDR1 is SGHTA and CDR2 FQGNSA. This chain's CDR3 is CASSHIPLGLGRDTQYF. CDR3 DNA: TGTGCCAGCAGCCACATACCATTGGGACTAGGAAGAGATACGCAGTATTTT.

This clone showed up just a few times. V and J are TRBV5-1 and TRBJ1-2; the D gene is possibly TRBD1 (5 bases). V lost 4 bases and J lost 3, with 13 bases in between. The CDR3 contains 14 residues. Per germline, CDR1 SGHRS and CDR2 YFSETQ. In nucleotides, the CDR3 is TGCGCCAGCAGCCCCACCCAGGGTTACTATGGCTACACCTTC. It specifies CASSPTQGYYGYTF.

This chain joins TRBV5-4 and TRBJ2-2; a weak D match, TRBD2 (7 bases). V shed 4 bases and J shed 0 bases, with 16 bases lying between them. Germline CDR1 reads SGHNT; CDR2 reads YYREEE (reference sequence). This CDR3 is built from 17 residues. DNA of the CDR3: TGTGCCAGCAGCAGAAATGGCGGGGGCCCGAACACCGGGGAGCTGTTTTTT. This codes for CASSRNGGGPNTGELFF.

This clone appeared a few times. V usage is TRBV6-5 and J usage is TRBJ1-1, with D possibly TRBD1 on 6 matching bases. The V and J ends lost 2 bases and 0 bases respectively, with 13 bases between them. Germline V gene sequence: CDR1 MNHEY, CDR2 SVGAGI. CDR3 length: 16 residues. The CDR3 DNA sequence: TGTGCCAGCAGTTACAGGACAGCCGTTATGAACACTGAAGCTTTCTTT. Amino acids: CASSYRTAVMNTEAFF.

V and J are TRBV24-1 and TRBJ2-2; 11 positions match TRBD1. The CDR3 length is 14 residues. Looked up from germline, CDR1 is KGHDR and CDR2 is SFDVKD. The J segment lost 7 bases and the V segment lost 10 bases, leaving 7 bases of the junction unmatched. CDR3 amino acids: CATNTGTGGGELFF. CDR3 nucleotides: TGTGCCACAAACACCGGGACAGGGGGCGGGGAGCTGTTTTTT.

The chain recombines TRBV6-5 with TRBJ2-5, with D hard to call. Germline CDR1 reads MNHEY; CDR2 reads SVGAGI. V was clipped by 10 bases and J by 2 bases, with 14 bases between them. The CDR3 is 13 amino acids. The CDR3 loop reads CAIQDPPQETQYF. In nucleotides, the CDR3 is TGTGCCATCCAGGATCCCCCACAAGAGACCCAGTACTTC.

V usage is TRBV6-2 or TRBV6-3 and J usage is TRBJ1-1; 7 nucleotides match TRBD1. Trimming cost V 5 bases and J 3 bases; bases outside gene matches: 9. CDR3 length equals 15 residues. Germline V gene sequence: CDR1 MNHEY, CDR2 SVGEGT. The CDR3 DNA reads TGTGCCAGCAGTCTTCTCCGGGACAGCTACACTGAAGCTTTCTTT. Translating it yields CASSLLRDSYTEAFF.

J is TRBJ2-5 and V is TRBV4-3; perhaps TRBD2 as D (5 bases). CDR3 length equals 13 residues. Germline CDR1 reads LGHNA; CDR2 reads YSLEER. V lost 1 base and J lost 2, with 5 bases in between. This chain's CDR3 is CASSQGLQETQYF. CDR3 sequence (DNA): TGCGCCAGCAGCCAAGGACTACAAGAGACCCAGTACTTC.

This clone was seen a single time. The J gene is TRBJ2-5, the V gene TRBV6-5; 8 nucleotides align to TRBD2. The CDR3 sequence is 15 residues long. The J segment lost 4 bases and the V segment lost 2 bases, leaving 6 bases of the junction unmatched. Per germline, CDR1 MNHEY and CDR2 SVGAGI. For the CDR3, the DNA is TGTGCCAGCAGTTACGACGGGGGGGCCGCAGAGACCCAGTACTTC. Translation: CASSYDGGAAETQYF.

This clone was detected only a few times. The chain combines TRBV15 with TRBJ2-5; possible D gene TRBD1, 6 bases. The germline V gene encodes CDR1 LNHNV and CDR2 YYDKDF (reference sequence). This CDR3 spans 14 amino acids. The germline V and J ends were trimmed by 6 bases and 1 base, with 12 bases remaining between them. The CDR3 DNA reads as TGTGCCACCAGTTTCCGGACAGCCCAAGAGACCCAGTACTTC. As protein: CATSFRTAQETQYF.

This chain uses TRBV6-5 with TRBJ1-5; D unresolved. V was clipped by 6 bases and J by 6 bases, with 12 bases between them. The CDR3 is 13 amino acids. CDR1 is MNHEY, CDR2 SVGAGI, per germline. The CDR3 here is CASSPNPRQPQHF. The DNA of the CDR3 is TGTGCCAGCAGCCCCAATCCGCGTCAGCCCCAGCATTTT.

This clone was seen a single time. The rearrangement joins TRBV2 to TRBJ2-3; 7 nucleotides agree with TRBD1. The CDR3 totals 13 residues. Germline V gene data show CDR1 as SNHLY and CDR2 as FYNNEI. V lost 4 bases, J lost 6 bases, and 4 bases stayed unmatched. The CDR3 DNA reads TGTGCCAGCAGTGTTTCCAGGGGGGATACGCAGTATTTT. This sequence encodes CASSVSRGDTQYF.

This clone was found once. V gene TRBV28 combines with J gene TRBJ1-2; TRBD1 agrees at 8 bases. The CDR3 is 16 residues long. Germline values: CDR1 MDHEN, CDR2 SYDVKM. Losses at the gene ends were 4 bases for V and 6 bases for J; bases not matched to a gene: 13. The CDR3 is CASSSPHPGTGHGYTF. The CDR3 DNA reads as TGTGCCAGCAGTTCCCCTCACCCCGGGACAGGACATGGCTACACCTTC.

In this sample, this clone turned up a few times. V gene TRBV7-6 combines with J gene TRBJ1-3; D not resolved. The CDR3 has 15 residues. Germline CDR1 SGHVS, CDR2 FNYEAQ. V lost 5 bases to trimming and J lost 0 bases, with 11 bases between them. CDR3 region: CASSRDFLSGNTIYF. The CDR3 DNA sequence: TGTGCCAGCAGCCGTGACTTTCTCTCTGGAAACACCATATATTTT.

The V gene is TRBV4-1, the J gene TRBJ1-2, with TRBD1 matching 10 bases. CDR1 and CDR2 from the germline V gene are MGHRA and YSYEKL. The CDR3 runs 14 residues. With V trimmed by 3 bases and J by 7 bases, 5 bases remained unmatched. The CDR3 sequence is CASSQEGTGVGYTF. As DNA, the CDR3 is TGCGCCAGCAGCCAGGAAGGGACAGGGGTTGGCTACACCTTC.

The chain employs TRBV6-2 or TRBV6-3 and TRBJ2-2; 14 bases are a match to TRBD2. Germline trimming cut 5 bases from V and 13 bases from J; bases unmatched to any gene: 9. CDR1 and CDR2 (germline): MNHEY, SVGEGT. The CDR3 consists of 15 residues. Here the CDR3 reads CASSPGTSGGGRLFF. DNA of the CDR3: TGTGCCAGCAGTCCCGGGACTAGCGGGGGTGGACGGCTGTTTTTT.